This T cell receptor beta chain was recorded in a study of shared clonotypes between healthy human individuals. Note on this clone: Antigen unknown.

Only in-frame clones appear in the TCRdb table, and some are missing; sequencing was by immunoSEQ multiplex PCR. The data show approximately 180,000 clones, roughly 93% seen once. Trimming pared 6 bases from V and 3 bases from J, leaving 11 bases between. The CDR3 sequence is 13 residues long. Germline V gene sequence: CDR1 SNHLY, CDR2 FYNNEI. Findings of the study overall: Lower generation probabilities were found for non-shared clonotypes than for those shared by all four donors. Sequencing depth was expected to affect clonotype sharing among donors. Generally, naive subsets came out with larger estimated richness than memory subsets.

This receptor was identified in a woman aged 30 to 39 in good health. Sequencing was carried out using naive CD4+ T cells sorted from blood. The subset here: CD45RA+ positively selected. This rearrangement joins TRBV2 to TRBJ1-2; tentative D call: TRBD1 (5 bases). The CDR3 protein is CASSLDSDYGYTF. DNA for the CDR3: TGTGCCAGCAGCCTCGACAGTGACTATGGCTACACCTTC.